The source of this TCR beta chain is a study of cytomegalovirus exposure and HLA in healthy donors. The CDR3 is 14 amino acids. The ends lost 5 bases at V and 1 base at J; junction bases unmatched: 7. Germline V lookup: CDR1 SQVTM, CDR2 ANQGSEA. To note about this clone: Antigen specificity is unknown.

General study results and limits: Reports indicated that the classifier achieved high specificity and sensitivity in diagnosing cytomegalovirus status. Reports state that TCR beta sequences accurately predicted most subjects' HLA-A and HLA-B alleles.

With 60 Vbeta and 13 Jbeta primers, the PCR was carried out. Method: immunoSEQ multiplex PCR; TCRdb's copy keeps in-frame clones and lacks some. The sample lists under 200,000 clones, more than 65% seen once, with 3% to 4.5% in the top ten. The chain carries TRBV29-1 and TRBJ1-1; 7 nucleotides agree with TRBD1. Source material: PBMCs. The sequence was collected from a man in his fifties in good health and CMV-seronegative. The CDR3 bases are TGCAGCGTTATGTCCCGGACAGGGAACACTGAAGCTTTCTTT. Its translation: CSVMSRTGNTEAFF.